The rows below give T cell receptor beta chains drawn from one sample of a study of T cells in Graves' hyperthyroidism and ophthalmopathy. TCRdb called the multiplex PCR reads again in MiXCR, with one record for every CDR3 protein. This table holds about 520,000 distinct CDR3 sequences, roughly 24% found once. Sequences were obtained from blood. The receptors shown here come from a woman aged 30 to 39 with Graves' ophthalmopathy. The CDR3 runs from the conserved cysteine through the conserved F or W. Each record gives: CDR3 DNA, CDR3 protein, clone size, D gene, J gene, V gene. D genes are given only for firm matches. Some rows mark clone size as missing; the rest say once, few, many or name a class of expanded clone.

CDR3 DNA: TGTGCCAGTAGTATCCAACAGCTCAATCAGCCCCAGCATTTT
CDR3 protein: CASSIQQLNQPQHF
clone size: few
D gene: -
J gene: TRBJ1-5
V gene: TRBV19

CDR3 DNA: TGTGCCTGGAGTGGCAGGCCTGGGGACACTGAAGCTTTCTTT
CDR3 protein: CAWSGRPGDTEAFF
clone size: -
D gene: -
J gene: TRBJ1-1
V gene: TRBV11-2

CDR3 DNA: TGTGCCAGCAGTTCCGGGGAGGACGAGCAGTACTTC
CDR3 protein: CASSSGEDEQYF
clone size: few
D gene: -
J gene: TRBJ2-7
V gene: TRBV6-5

CDR3 DNA: TGTGCCAGCAGCTCGAAAGGACAGCCTTTTTACACTGAAGCTTTCTTT
CDR3 protein: CASSSKGQPFYTEAFF
clone size: many
D gene: -
J gene: TRBJ1-1
V gene: TRBV7-9

CDR3 DNA: TGCAGTGCTAGAGGGGGGCTGACCACCGGGGAGCTGTTTTTT
CDR3 protein: CSARGGLTTGELFF
clone size: few
D gene: -
J gene: TRBJ2-2
V gene: TRBV20-1

CDR3 DNA: TGTGCCAGCAGCCAAGAGGGGGGGGAGCCCCAGCATTTT
CDR3 protein: CASSQEGGEPQHF
clone size: many
D gene: -
J gene: TRBJ1-5
V gene: TRBV14

CDR3 DNA: TGCGCCAGCAGACCACAGGGTCAGCCCCAGCATTTT
CDR3 protein: CASRPQGQPQHF
clone size: many
D gene: -
J gene: TRBJ1-5
V gene: TRBV5-1

CDR3 DNA: TGTGCCATCAGTGAATCTCAAAGGAACACTGAAGCTTTCTTT
CDR3 protein: CAISESQRNTEAFF
clone size: -
D gene: -
J gene: TRBJ1-1
V gene: TRBV10-3

CDR3 DNA: TGCGCCAGCAGCCAAGGGAGGGACCTACCCTACGAGCAGTACTTC
CDR3 protein: CASSQGRDLPYEQYF
clone size: many
D gene: -
J gene: TRBJ2-7
V gene: TRBV4-1

CDR3 DNA: TGTGCCAGCAGGTCGGGTAAGGGAGAGACCCAGTACTTC
CDR3 protein: CASRSGKGETQYF
clone size: many
D gene: -
J gene: TRBJ2-5
V gene: TRBV28

CDR3 DNA: TGTGCCAGCAGGAGGACAGGAACCTACGAGCAGTACTTC
CDR3 protein: CASRRTGTYEQYF
clone size: many
D gene: TRBD1
J gene: TRBJ2-7
V gene: TRBV6-1

CDR3 DNA: TGTGCCAGCAGCCAAGATAACTCTGGGGCCAACGTCCTGACTTTC
CDR3 protein: CASSQDNSGANVLTF
clone size: few
D gene: -
J gene: TRBJ2-6
V gene: TRBV4-2

CDR3 DNA: TGTGCCAGTAGGGCGGGCAGCCATCAGCCCCAGCATTTT
CDR3 protein: CASRAGSHQPQHF
clone size: -
D gene: -
J gene: TRBJ1-5
V gene: TRBV19

CDR3 DNA: TGTGCCAGCAGTCAGAATTTGGTTGGCACTGAAGCTTTCTTT
CDR3 protein: CASSQNLVGTEAFF
clone size: many
D gene: -
J gene: TRBJ1-1
V gene: TRBV7-2

CDR3 DNA: TGCGCCAGCAGTGTCGGAGTGGATGGCTACACCTTC
CDR3 protein: CASSVGVDGYTF
clone size: many
D gene: -
J gene: TRBJ1-2
V gene: TRBV5-1

CDR3 DNA: TGCGCCAGCAGTGAGAGTCGAGTGGGGTGGTATGGCTACACCTTC
CDR3 protein: CASSESRVGWYGYTF
clone size: -
D gene: -
J gene: TRBJ1-2
V gene: TRBV10-2

CDR3 DNA: TGTGCCAGCAGTACCCCCCGGAAGAATCAGCCCCAGCATTTT
CDR3 protein: CASSTPRKNQPQHF
clone size: -
D gene: -
J gene: TRBJ1-5
V gene: TRBV6-1

CDR3 DNA: TGTGCCAGCAGCTTAGATACGGGACAGGGGGGATATGGCTACACCTTC
CDR3 protein: CASSLDTGQGGYGYTF
clone size: many
D gene: TRBD1
J gene: TRBJ1-2
V gene: TRBV11-2

CDR3 DNA: TGTGCCAGCAGCCCTCGAACCTGGAACACTGAAGCTTTCTTT
CDR3 protein: CASSPRTWNTEAFF
clone size: once
D gene: -
J gene: TRBJ1-1
V gene: TRBV14

CDR3 DNA: TGCAGCGCCAGATTGGGAACGACAGGAAGCTATGGCTACACCTTC
CDR3 protein: CSARLGTTGSYGYTF
clone size: many
D gene: -
J gene: TRBJ1-2
V gene: TRBV29-1

CDR3 DNA: TGCAGCGTAGCCACCGGGACGGGAAACACTGAAGCTTTCTTT
CDR3 protein: CSVATGTGNTEAFF
clone size: many
D gene: -
J gene: TRBJ1-1
V gene: TRBV29-1

CDR3 DNA: TGTGCCAGCAGCCGACAGGGCAGGGTTAACACTGAAGCTTTCTTT
CDR3 protein: CASSRQGRVNTEAFF
clone size: many
D gene: TRBD1
J gene: TRBJ1-1
V gene: TRBV27

CDR3 DNA: TGTGCCAGCAGCACGACAGAGTTCAATCAGCCCCAGCATTTT
CDR3 protein: CASSTTEFNQPQHF
clone size: few
D gene: -
J gene: TRBJ1-5
V gene: TRBV12-3/TRBV12-4

CDR3 DNA: TGCAGTGCCTCGGGACTAGCGGGATCGGGGGACATTCAGTACTTC
CDR3 protein: CSASGLAGSGDIQYF
clone size: few
D gene: TRBD2
J gene: TRBJ2-4
V gene: TRBV20-1

CDR3 DNA: TGTGCCATCAGAGGAGCGGGAAGTGACGAGCAGTACTTC
CDR3 protein: CAIRGAGSDEQYF
clone size: many
D gene: TRBD2
J gene: TRBJ2-7
V gene: TRBV10-3

CDR3 DNA: TGTGCCAGCAGCTCTACCACAGGGACCGGCGTTTCCCAGTACTTC
CDR3 protein: CASSSTTGTGVSQYF
clone size: -
D gene: -
J gene: TRBJ2-5
V gene: TRBV3-1

CDR3 DNA: TGTGCCAGCAGTGAACTAGCCCTGGGGGTAGAGACCCAGTACTTC
CDR3 protein: CASSELALGVETQYF
clone size: few
D gene: -
J gene: TRBJ2-5
V gene: TRBV2

CDR3 DNA: TGTGCCAGCTCACCCTCCAGGGATGAAGCTTTCTTT
CDR3 protein: CASSPSRDEAFF
clone size: many
D gene: -
J gene: TRBJ1-1
V gene: TRBV18

CDR3 DNA: TGTGCCAGCAGTCAAAGGATTCAAGAGACCCAGTACTTC
CDR3 protein: CASSQRIQETQYF
clone size: -
D gene: -
J gene: TRBJ2-5
V gene: TRBV28

CDR3 DNA: TGCAGTGCTACGGAGTACAATCAGCCCCAGCATTTT
CDR3 protein: CSATEYNQPQHF
clone size: many
D gene: -
J gene: TRBJ1-5
V gene: TRBV20-1

CDR3 DNA: TGTGCCAGCAGTCGGGCCGAAACTGAAGCTTTCTTT
CDR3 protein: CASSRAETEAFF
clone size: -
D gene: -
J gene: TRBJ1-1
V gene: TRBV6-1

CDR3 DNA: TGCGCCAGCAGCCAAGATTCGACAGGGACTCAGCCCCAGCATTTT
CDR3 protein: CASSQDSTGTQPQHF
clone size: few
D gene: TRBD1
J gene: TRBJ1-5
V gene: TRBV4-1

CDR3 DNA: TGTGCCAAGACGATTTACGAGCAGTACTTC
CDR3 protein: CAKTIYEQYF
clone size: -
D gene: -
J gene: TRBJ2-7
V gene: TRBV19

CDR3 DNA: TGTGCTAGTGGCACCGAGGCCGGGTACGAGCAGTACTTC
CDR3 protein: CASGTEAGYEQYF
clone size: -
D gene: -
J gene: TRBJ2-7
V gene: TRBV12-5

CDR3 DNA: TGTGCCAGCACCAAGAGCGGTGGAAACACCATATATTTT
CDR3 protein: CASTKSGGNTIYF
clone size: -
D gene: -
J gene: TRBJ1-3
V gene: TRBV6-2/TRBV6-3

CDR3 DNA: TGTGCCAGCAGCTCGGTGATGCTCGGCCCGAACACTGAAGCTTTCTTT
CDR3 protein: CASSSVMLGPNTEAFF
clone size: -
D gene: -
J gene: TRBJ1-1
V gene: TRBV11-1

CDR3 DNA: TGCAGCGTTGGAACAGATTATCAAAACATTCAGTACTTC
CDR3 protein: CSVGTDYQNIQYF
clone size: many
D gene: -
J gene: TRBJ2-4
V gene: TRBV29-1

CDR3 DNA: TGTGCCAGCAGCTTGGGGGGGTTCGGAGAGACCCAGTACTTC
CDR3 protein: CASSLGGFGETQYF
clone size: -
D gene: TRBD2
J gene: TRBJ2-5
V gene: TRBV11-2

CDR3 DNA: TGTGCCAGCAGTTTCGAGGCCTCTGGAAACACCATATATTTT
CDR3 protein: CASSFEASGNTIYF
clone size: many
D gene: -
J gene: TRBJ1-3
V gene: TRBV6-5

CDR3 DNA: TGTGCCAGCAGCTTGGTCTCCGACAGGGGGGACCAAGAGACCCAGTACTTC
CDR3 protein: CASSLVSDRGDQETQYF
clone size: -
D gene: TRBD1
J gene: TRBJ2-5
V gene: TRBV5-8

CDR3 DNA: TGTGCCAGCAGCCACACCGACAGAACCGGGGAGCTGTTTTTT
CDR3 protein: CASSHTDRTGELFF
clone size: few
D gene: -
J gene: TRBJ2-2
V gene: TRBV7-2

CDR3 DNA: TGTGCCAGCAGTTACCCCCCGGCGGAGGCATACGAGCAGTACTTC
CDR3 protein: CASSYPPAEAYEQYF
clone size: many
D gene: -
J gene: TRBJ2-7
V gene: TRBV6-2/TRBV6-3

CDR3 DNA: TGTGCCAGCAGTTTGATGGGAGACGATGGGACCATATATTTT
CDR3 protein: CASSLMGDDGTIYF
clone size: many
D gene: -
J gene: TRBJ1-3
V gene: TRBV28

CDR3 DNA: TGTGCCAGCAGCTTGTACCCGAACACTGAAGCTTTCTTT
CDR3 protein: CASSLYPNTEAFF
clone size: many
D gene: -
J gene: TRBJ1-1
V gene: TRBV7-8

CDR3 DNA: TGCGCCAGCAACGCCACTAGCGGGGGGGCGAACATTCAGTACTTC
CDR3 protein: CASNATSGGANIQYF
clone size: few
D gene: TRBD2
J gene: TRBJ2-4
V gene: TRBV5-1

CDR3 DNA: TGTGCCAGCAGCCACAGCGCATCCTTGACCTTAGCCAAAAACATTCAGTACTTC
CDR3 protein: CASSHSASLTLAKNIQYF
clone size: many
D gene: -
J gene: TRBJ2-4
V gene: TRBV6-2/TRBV6-3

CDR3 DNA: TGCGCCAGCAGCTTGGCCTTGGGACAGGGGGCGTTGAACTATGGCTACACCTTC
CDR3 protein: CASSLALGQGALNYGYTF
clone size: many
D gene: TRBD1
J gene: TRBJ1-2
V gene: TRBV5-1

CDR3 DNA: TGTGCCAGCAGTGGACAGGGACTCTCTGGAAACACCATATATTTT
CDR3 protein: CASSGQGLSGNTIYF
clone size: many
D gene: TRBD1
J gene: TRBJ1-3
V gene: TRBV12-3/TRBV12-4

CDR3 DNA: TGCGCCAGCAGCTTGGGACTAGCGGGGGAAGAGACCCAGTACTTC
CDR3 protein: CASSLGLAGEETQYF
clone size: many
D gene: TRBD2
J gene: TRBJ2-5
V gene: TRBV5-1

CDR3 DNA: TGTGCCAGTAGTATTTTGGGCAGGGCGTCGAGTGAAGCTTTCTTT
CDR3 protein: CASSILGRASSEAFF
clone size: many
D gene: -
J gene: TRBJ1-1
V gene: TRBV19